This TCR beta chain emerged from a study of blood T cell repertoires in COVID-19. The overall study: Specimens from acute and convalescent COVID-19 originated in the United States, Italy and Spain. T cells, B-cell-depleted T cells, or PBMCs supplied cDNA or gDNA.

The germline V and J ends were trimmed by 0 bases and 7 bases, with 13 bases remaining between them. Germline values: CDR1 SGHRS, CDR2 YFSETQ. CDR3 length: 15 amino acids. In the source study's methods: Amplifying reference gene primers gave estimates of nucleated cell counts. Method: immunoSEQ multiplex PCR; TCRdb's copy keeps in-frame clones and lacks some. V and J calls and clone size are as listed in that table; D and trimming were resolved from the DNA. This repertoire shows roughly 83,000 clones, around 87% found once; its top ten account for about 8.5%. The chain couples TRBV5-1 to TRBJ2-2, with D maybe TRBD1 (5 bases). The sequencing input was peripheral blood. The sequence was obtained from a man at least 80 years old with active or convalescent COVID-19. This chain's CDR3 is CASSLAGHKDGELFF. The CDR3 bases are TGCGCCAGCAGCTTGGCAGGGCATAAGGACGGGGAGCTGTTTTTT. Variable domain in full (rest from reference TRBV5-1 and TRBJ2-2): KAGVTQTPRYLIKTRGQQVTLSCSPISGHRSVSWYQQTPGQGLQFLFEYFSETQRNKGNFPGRFSGRQFSNSRSEMNVSTLELGDSALYLCASSLAGHKDGELFFGEGSRLTVL.